These 14 T cell receptor beta chains originate from one sample sequenced in a study of shared clonotypes between healthy human individuals. CD45RO-negative cells were positively selected for CCR7, leaving out terminally differentiated effector memory CD45RA+ cells. TCRdb's table, derived via immunoSEQ multiplex PCR, lists solely in-frame clones and lacks some. Of about 2.1 million clones in the sample, about 92% were seen once. Material for sequencing was naive CD8+ T cells from PBMCs. Every receptor here comes from a man between 18 and 35 years old in good health. Some clones in this sample may be carry-over from other donors' samples.

V is TRBV7-2 and J is TRBJ1-1, with D possibly TRBD1 on 5 matching bases. This CDR3 contains 17 residues. In germline, CDR1 is SGHTA, CDR2 FQGNSA. V was clipped by 3 bases and J by 0 bases, with 17 bases between them. CDR3 sequence (DNA): TGTGCCAGCAGCTTGGGGGAACCGGGAATAATGAACACTGAAGCTTTCTTT. It encodes CASSLGEPGIMNTEAFF.

On this clone itself: The sample carries other DNA sequences with the same CDR3. The chain carries TRBV27 and TRBJ1-1, with 7 bases identical to TRBD1. The V segment lost 2 bases and the J segment 5 bases; nucleotides outside the gene matches: 5. Germline CDR1 is MNHEY and CDR2 is SMNVEV (reference sequence). This CDR3 is 14 amino acids long. Here the CDR3 reads CASSLLAGGTEAFF. The CDR3 coding sequence is TGTGCCAGCAGTTTACTCGCAGGGGGAACTGAAGCTTTCTTT.

V usage is TRBV27 and J usage is TRBJ1-1, with D maybe TRBD1 (5 bases). The V gene's germline CDR1 is MNHEY and CDR2 SMNVEV (reference sequence). This CDR3 has 15 residues. V lost 0 bases, J lost 1 base, and 9 bases lay in between. The CDR3 reads CASSLSNGGNTEAFF. The CDR3 DNA is TGTGCCAGCAGTTTATCGAACGGGGGGAACACTGAAGCTTTCTTT.

This chain links TRBV11-2 with TRBJ1-2, with D tentatively TRBD1 (5 bases). Germline loops: CDR1 SGHAT, CDR2 FQNNGV. The CDR3 has 14 amino acids. V lost 5 bases and J lost 4, with 14 bases in between. In DNA form, the CDR3 reads TGTGCCAGCAGCCCAGCGGGGCAGCTCTATGGCTACACCTTC. Translated, it gives CASSPAGQLYGYTF. The variable domain in full, completed from reference TRBV11-2 and TRBJ1-2, reads EAGVAQSPRYKIIEKRQSVAFWCNPISGHATLYWYQQILGQGPKLLIQFQNNGVVDDSQLPKDRFSAERLKGVDSTLKIQPAKLEDSAVYLCASSPAGQLYGYTFGSGTRLTVV.

The chain links TRBV28 to TRBJ2-7; D possibly uses TRBD1 or TRBD2 (5 bases each). The CDR3 has 16 amino acids. The V and J ends lost 6 bases and 2 bases respectively, with 20 bases between them. Germline CDR1 reads MDHEN; CDR2 reads SYDVKM. The DNA of the CDR3 is TGTGCCAGCAGCCCTGGGATGGGGACCCCCGCCTACGAGCAGTACTTC. It yields the protein CASSPGMGTPAYEQYF.

V usage is TRBV10-3 and J usage is TRBJ1-1; D unclear. The CDR3 is 13 amino acids. V lost 4 bases and J 1 base, leaving 7 bases between the germline ends. CDR1 is ENHRY and CDR2 is SYGVKD in the germline V gene. CDR3 DNA sequence: TGTGCCATCAGTGGGCCAGCGAACACTGAAGCTTTCTTT. It is translated as CAISGPANTEAFF.

The rearrangement joins TRBV30 to TRBJ1-2, with D hard to call. This CDR3 comprises 16 residues. The germline V and J ends were trimmed by 0 bases and 5 bases, with 19 bases remaining between them. Per the germline V gene, CDR1 is GTSNPN and CDR2 is SVGIG (reference sequence). The CDR3 coding sequence is TGTGCCTGGAGTGTCAACCCGGGCGCCGGACGATATGGCTACACCTTC. Amino acid sequence: CAWSVNPGAGRYGYTF.

CDR3 DNA: TGCGCCAGCAGCAAGACCGGGACATCCAACACTGAAGCTTTCTTT. This translates into CASSKTGTSNTEAFF. The chain is built from TRBV5-1 and TRBJ1-1; perhaps TRBD1 as D (6 bases). This CDR3 region has 15 residues. V shed 4 bases and J shed 2 bases, with 15 bases lying between them. The V gene's germline CDR1 is SGHRS and CDR2 YFSETQ. The full variable domain, in which reference TRBV5-1 and TRBJ1-1 provide the parts outside the CDR3, is KAGVTQTPRYLIKTRGQQVTLSCSPISGHRSVSWYQQTPGQGLQFLFEYFSETQRNKGNFPGRFSGRQFSNSRSEMNVSTLELGDSALYLCASSKTGTSNTEAFFGQGTRLTVV.

This chain uses TRBV7-9 with TRBJ2-5; D might be TRBD2 (6 bases). Germline V CDR1 and CDR2: SEHNR, FQNEAQ (reference sequence). CDR3 length equals 15 residues. Trimming removed 5 bases at V and 1 base at J, with 14 bases between. The CDR3 bases are TGTGCCAGCAGCCCCCTTCTAGCGATCCAAGAGACCCAGTACTTC. It is translated as CASSPLLAIQETQYF.

Remarks on this clone: Other DNA variants within this sample encode the same CDR3. The V gene is TRBV30, the J gene TRBJ1-1; weak D call: TRBD1 (5 bases). The V gene lost 0 bases and the J gene lost 4 bases, with 9 bases spanning the gap. The germline V gene encodes CDR1 GTSNPN and CDR2 SVGIG (reference sequence). The CDR3 runs 13 residues. This CDR3 reads CAWSVGGGTEAFF. The CDR3 bases are TGTGCCTGGAGTGTGGGGGGTGGCACTGAAGCTTTCTTT.

The rearrangement joins TRBV4-1 to TRBJ2-1, with 7 bases lining up with TRBD2. CDR1 and CDR2 from the germline V gene are MGHRA and YSYEKL. J gave up 2 bases and V 0 bases, and 4 bases lay outside the gene matches. The CDR3 totals 16 residues. CDR3 nucleotides: TGCGCCAGCAGCCAAGAGAGGGCGGGAGCCTACAATGAGCAGTTCTTC. Amino acids: CASSQERAGAYNEQFF.

The V and J genes are TRBV14 and TRBJ1-1; D gene ambiguous. This CDR3 has 14 amino acids. In germline, CDR1 is SGHDN, CDR2 FVKESK. The ends were cut back, 0 bases at V and 5 bases at J, with 10 bases in the middle. The CDR3 protein is CASSQDPGGTEAFF. The CDR3 DNA reads TGTGCCAGCAGCCAAGACCCTGGCGGGACTGAAGCTTTCTTT.

The chain carries TRBV5-4 and TRBJ2-7; D call uncertain. The CDR3 has 15 residues. CDR1 SGHNT and CDR2 YYREEE come from the germline V gene (reference sequence). The ends were cut back, 3 bases at V and 0 bases at J, with 13 bases in the middle. The CDR3 is CASSSGPFSSYEQYF. The CDR3 DNA follows: TGTGCCAGCAGCTCTGGACCGTTCAGCTCCTACGAGCAGTACTTC.

This chain uses TRBV19 with TRBJ1-5; perhaps TRBD1 as D (6 bases). CDR1 and CDR2 (germline): LNHDA, SQIVND (reference sequence). The CDR3 covers 17 residues. Trimming shortened V by 1 base and J by 4 bases, and 17 bases separated the two germline ends. The CDR3 region is CASSIGTVVSFNQPQHF. The CDR3 DNA sequence: TGTGCCAGTAGTATAGGGACAGTTGTTTCTTTTAATCAGCCCCAGCATTTT. The full variable domain, completed using reference TRBV19 and TRBJ1-5, is DGGITQSPKYLFRKEGQNVTLSCEQNLNHDAMYWYRQDPGQGLRLIYYSQIVNDFQKGDIAEGYSVSREKKESFPLTVTSAQKNPTAFYLCASSIGTVVSFNQPQHFGDGTRLSIL.